Given below is one T cell receptor beta chain in context. This entry belongs to a study of blood T cell repertoires in COVID-19. TCRdb's table, derived via immunoSEQ multiplex PCR, lists solely in-frame clones and lacks some. The sample carries about 140,000 clones, around 79% recorded once. Input material: PBMCs or T cells enriched from blood (not recorded which). The TCR was taken from a woman aged 50 to 60 who had recovered from COVID-19.

CDR3 bases: TGCAGTGCCACTCCGATGGAGACCCAGTACTTC. It encodes CSATPMETQYF. This sequence joins TRBV20-1 and TRBJ2-5; D is uncertain. V lost 6 bases to trimming and J lost 5 bases, with 10 bases between them. This CDR3 region has 11 residues. From germline, CDR1 is DFQATT and CDR2 SNEGSKA (reference sequence).